This T cell receptor beta chain was recovered during a study of T cell responses to AZD1222 COVID-19 vaccine. Only in-frame clones appear in the TCRdb table, and some are missing; sequencing was by immunoSEQ multiplex PCR. The sample shows 99,000 or so clones, roughly 92% of them seen only once. This CDR3 is 14 amino acids long. Germline trimming cut 0 bases from V and 11 bases from J; bases unmatched to any gene: 4. Germline assignment: CDR1 SGHTA and CDR2 FQGNSA. Notes on the study in general: Baseline serology detected seropositivity in only six AZD1222 recipients. Unmutated variant regions are reportedly the target of nearly half of TCRs that are spike-specific. Clonal diversity was possibly underestimated; the donors were predominantly white British and more often female.

Worth noting for this clone: What it recognizes is unknown.

This clonotype originated in an adult in good health. The sample was peripheral blood, taken on day 0 of AZD1222 vaccination. The gene calls are TRBV7-2 and TRBJ2-6; 7 positions agree with TRBD1. The CDR3 loop is CASSLAVQGYVLTF. CDR3 nucleotides: TGTGCCAGCAGCTTAGCGGTACAGGGGTACGTCCTGACTTTC.